This T cell receptor beta chain was sequenced in a study of memory CD4+ T cells and cytomegalovirus serostatus (dated 2019 in TCRdb). About the full investigation: A total of roughly 33 healthy Belgian adults, of whom 9 were CMV seropositive and 24 were CMV seronegative, were included in the cohort. The study sequenced CD4+ memory TCRbeta repertoires of a Belgian cohort with known cytomegalovirus serostatus to replicate a published TCR-based CMV serostatus classifier.

Genomic DNA was extracted from sorted cells with the Quick-DNA Microprep Kit. Amplification of TCRbeta DNA was done with the immunoSEQ hsTCRbeta kit, following the protocol from the manufacturer. An Illumina MiSeq instrument was used to sequence the TCRbeta libraries. The original pipeline was this. Once out-of-frame sequences had been removed, more than 2 million distinct TCRbeta sequences were left, which works out to an average of roughly 64,000 per individual. Each individual was scored according to the count of 164 previously reported CMV-associated TCRbeta sequences and the total productive distinct TCRbeta count. A beta-binomial model was reimplemented in Python, and scikit-learn random forests with default parameters were trained on data from the US cohort. Classifier performance on the Belgian cohort was summarized as median AUC with percentile confidence intervals over 10,000 bootstrap iterations. Drawn from immuneACCESS, this table holds only the in-frame rearrangements with V and J called that TCRdb kept. Clones are partly lost; checked studies trace under half to an unresolved V gene and leave the rest unexplained. The D gene and trimming were derived from the DNA, and the V and J assignments and clone size from that table. The sample table holds 58,000 or so clones, of which 70% to 75% were seen once. The ten largest clones capture about 2.4% of the sample.

What the authors observed across the whole study: CMV serostatus prediction reached a median bootstrapped AUC of 0.95 with the original framework and just under 0.93 with a US-trained random forest. Only CD4+CD45RO+ memory cells were sequenced, in contrast to the original study, which included naive and memory CD4+ and CD8+ populations. Of 170 or so previously reported CMV-associated TCRbeta sequences, 55 to 75 appeared in the CD4+ memory repertoires, each in one to five individuals. On the Belgian cohort, the classifier based on the original framework reached a median bootstrapped AUC of approximately 0.95, with a 95% CI of 0.76-1.00. The results were interpreted as suggesting that the CMV-associated TCR signature is mostly present in the CD4+ memory repertoire.

Relative to germline, V is 6 bases shorter and J is 5 bases shorter, with 10 bases between their ends. From the cysteine through the phenylalanine, the CDR3 covers 13 amino acids. Only the CDR3 DNA is retained, 39 bases long and in frame from the first base. The germline V gene (reference sequence) specifies LNHDA as CDR1 and SQIVND as CDR2. Single viable CD3+CD4+CD8-CD45RO+ cells were sorted as memory CD4+ T cells on a FACSAria II. CMV serostatus was assessed using a Roche Elecsys assay, by which serum IgG against CMV pp150, pp28, p38 and p52 was detected. After thawing, total CD4+ T cells were enriched by positive selection with CD4 magnetic microbeads. The samples came from a separate study whose specific focus was interrogating the CD4+ T cell memory repertoire. Following standard operating procedures, peripheral blood mononuclear cells were isolated and cryopreserved, while serum was kept at -80 degrees C. The staining used CD3-PerCP (BW264/56), CD4-APC (RPA-T4), CD45RO-PE (UCHT1) and CD8-Pacific Orange (3B5) antibodies, and Sytox blue was used to exclude non-viable cells.

A word on this clone: No antigen is known for it. Within one base of it there is no much larger clone, and no base qualities were kept.

This TCR derives from an adult in good health and CMV-seropositive. This receptor chain uses TRBV19 and TRBJ2-2; the D gene is perhaps TRBD1, on 6 matching bases. The material sequenced was memory CD4+ T cells from blood. The DNA reads as follows: TGTGCCAGTAGCCCCGACAGGACCGGGGAGCTGTTTTTT. This sequence encodes CASSPDRTGELFF.